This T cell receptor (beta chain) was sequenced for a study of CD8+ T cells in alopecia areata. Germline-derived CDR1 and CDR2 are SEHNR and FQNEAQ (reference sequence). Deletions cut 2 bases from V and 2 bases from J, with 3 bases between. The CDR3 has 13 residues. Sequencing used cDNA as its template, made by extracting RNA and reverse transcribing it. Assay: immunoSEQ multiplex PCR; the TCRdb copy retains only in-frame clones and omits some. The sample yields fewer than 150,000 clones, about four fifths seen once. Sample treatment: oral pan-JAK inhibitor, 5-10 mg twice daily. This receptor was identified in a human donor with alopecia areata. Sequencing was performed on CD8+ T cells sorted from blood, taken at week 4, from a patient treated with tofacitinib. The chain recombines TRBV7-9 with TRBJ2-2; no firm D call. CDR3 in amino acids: CASSLRNTGELFF. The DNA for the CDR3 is TGTGCCAGCAGCTTACGCAACACCGGGGAGCTGTTTTTT.